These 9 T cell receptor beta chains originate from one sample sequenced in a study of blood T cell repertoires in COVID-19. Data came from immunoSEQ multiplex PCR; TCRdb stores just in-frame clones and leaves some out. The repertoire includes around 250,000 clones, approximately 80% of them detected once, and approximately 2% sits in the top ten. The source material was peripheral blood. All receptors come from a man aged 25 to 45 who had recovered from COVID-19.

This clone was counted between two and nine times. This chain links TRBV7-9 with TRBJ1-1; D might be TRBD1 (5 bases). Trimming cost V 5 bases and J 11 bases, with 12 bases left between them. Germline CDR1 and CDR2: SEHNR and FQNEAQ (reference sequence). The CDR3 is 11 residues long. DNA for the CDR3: TGTGCCAGCAGCCCGGACATCATGGCTTTCTTT. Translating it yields CASSPDIMAFF.

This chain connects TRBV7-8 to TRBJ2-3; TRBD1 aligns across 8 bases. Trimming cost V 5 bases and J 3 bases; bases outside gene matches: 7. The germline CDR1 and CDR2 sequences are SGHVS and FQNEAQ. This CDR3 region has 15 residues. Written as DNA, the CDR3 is TGTGCCAGCAGCCTCCGGGACAGGCTAACAGATACGCAGTATTTT. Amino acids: CASSLRDRLTDTQYF.

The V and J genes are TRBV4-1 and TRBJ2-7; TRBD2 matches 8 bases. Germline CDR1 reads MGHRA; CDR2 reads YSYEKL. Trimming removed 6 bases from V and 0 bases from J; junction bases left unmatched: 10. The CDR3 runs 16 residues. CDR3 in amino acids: CASRDQAGASSYEQYF. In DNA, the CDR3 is TGCGCCAGCAGAGACCAAGCGGGGGCCAGCTCCTACGAGCAGTACTTC.

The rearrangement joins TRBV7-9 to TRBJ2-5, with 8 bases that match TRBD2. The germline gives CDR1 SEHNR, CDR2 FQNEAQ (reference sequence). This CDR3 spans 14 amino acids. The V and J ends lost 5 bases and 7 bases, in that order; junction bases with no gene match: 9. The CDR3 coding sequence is TGTGCCAGCAGCCGTCGGACCGGGGGGGGGACCCAGTACTTC. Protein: CASSRRTGGGTQYF.

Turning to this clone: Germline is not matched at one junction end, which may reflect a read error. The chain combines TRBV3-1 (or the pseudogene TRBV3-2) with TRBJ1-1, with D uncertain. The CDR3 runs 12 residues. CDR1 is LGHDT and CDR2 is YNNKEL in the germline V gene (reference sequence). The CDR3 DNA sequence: TGTGCCAGCAGCCAAGAAGGCTTCAGCGAGTTATTT. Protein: CASSQEGFSELF.

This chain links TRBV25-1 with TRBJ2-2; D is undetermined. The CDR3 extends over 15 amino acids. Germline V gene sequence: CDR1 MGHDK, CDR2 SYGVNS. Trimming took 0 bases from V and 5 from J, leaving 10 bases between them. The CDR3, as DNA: TGTGCCAGCAGTGAATATCCAGGTGGGACCGGGGAGCTGTTTTTT. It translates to CASSEYPGGTGELFF.

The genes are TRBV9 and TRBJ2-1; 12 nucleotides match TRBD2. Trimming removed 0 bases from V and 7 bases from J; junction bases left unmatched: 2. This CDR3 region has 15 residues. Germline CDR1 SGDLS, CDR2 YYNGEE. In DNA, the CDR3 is TGTGCCAGCAGCGTAGCTAGCGGGGGGGCTAATGAGCAGTTCTTC. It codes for CASSVASGGANEQFF. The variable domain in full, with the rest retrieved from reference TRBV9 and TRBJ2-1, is DSGVTQTPKHLITATGQRVTLRCSPRSGDLSVYWYQQSLDQGLQFLIQYYNGEERAKGNILERFSAQQFPDLHSELNLSSLELGDSALYFCASSVASGGANEQFFGPGTRLTVL.

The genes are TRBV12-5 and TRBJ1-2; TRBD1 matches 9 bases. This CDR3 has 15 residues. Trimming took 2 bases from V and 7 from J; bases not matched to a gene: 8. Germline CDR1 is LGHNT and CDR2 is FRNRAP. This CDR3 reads CASGLSGTGSAGYTF. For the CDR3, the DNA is TGTGCTAGTGGTTTGTCCGGGACAGGGTCTGCTGGCTACACCTTC. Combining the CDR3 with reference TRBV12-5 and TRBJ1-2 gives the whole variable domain DARVTQTPRHKVTEMGQEVTMRCQPILGHNTVFWYRQTMMQGLELLAYFRNRAPLDDSGMPKDRFSAEMPDATLATLKIQPSEPRDSAVYFCASGLSGTGSAGYTFGSGTRLTVV.

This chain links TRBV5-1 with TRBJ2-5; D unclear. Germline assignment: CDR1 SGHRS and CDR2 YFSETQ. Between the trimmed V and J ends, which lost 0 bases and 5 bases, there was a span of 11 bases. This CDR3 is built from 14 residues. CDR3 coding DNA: TGCGCCAGCAGCTTGGGGGCGCCTCGGGAGACCCAGTACTTC. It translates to CASSLGAPRETQYF.